Below are 12 T cell receptor beta chains sequenced from a single sample in a study of T-cell memory formation after mild COVID-19. TCRdb re-called the 5' RACE reads through MiXCR, storing one row per CDR3 protein. The table shows 150,000 to 200,000 distinct CDR3 sequences, with about 14% occurring only once. Material: PBMCs or a T cell subset sorted from them (not recorded which). The origin of the receptors is an adult woman who had mild COVID-19 (a few samples of this study predate the infection). Cell type and time point are not known.

This clonotype came up a few times. The chain carries TRBV12-3 or TRBV12-4 and TRBJ2-3, with D perhaps being TRBD1 or TRBD2 (6 bases each). The V gene lost 8 bases and the J gene lost 8 bases, with 23 bases spanning the gap. The CDR3 contains 15 residues. This CDR3 is CASHQGGGGARTQYF. CDR3 DNA: TGTGCCAGCCACCAAGGGGGAGGCGGGGCGCGTACGCAGTATTTT.

This clonotype has only a few counts. The rearrangement links TRBV7-9 to TRBJ2-5, with unresolved D. V lost 4 bases, J lost 5 bases, and 11 bases lay in between. The CDR3 spans 13 residues. Germline lookup yields CDR1 SEHNR and CDR2 FQNEAQ (reference sequence). The CDR3 nucleotides are TGTGCCAGCAGCTATGGGGTTTGGGAGACCCAGTACTTC. It encodes CASSYGVWETQYF.

This clonotype was found a few times. The chain joins TRBV14 to TRBJ2-7, with TRBD1 matching 8 bases. The CDR3 runs 14 residues. Per germline, CDR1 SGHDN and CDR2 FVKESK. V lost 1 base, J lost 6 bases, and 5 bases stayed unmatched. The CDR3 bases are TGTGCCAGCAGCCAAGGCAGGGGGCTTCGCGAGCAGTACTTC. This codes for CASSQGRGLREQYF.

This sequence joins TRBV4-2 and TRBJ2-5; 11 nucleotides align to TRBD2. The CDR3 extends over 20 amino acids. CDR1 and CDR2 from the germline V gene are LGHNA and YNFKEQ. V was pared by 1 base and J by 2 bases, with 15 bases of the junction left unmatched. The CDR3 coding sequence is TGTGCCAGCAGCCAAGGAATTCCGGGACTAGCGGCCCAGCTTCAAGAGACCCAGTACTTC. The encoded protein is CASSQGIPGLAAQLQETQYF.

The rearrangement links TRBV20-1 to TRBJ2-7; tentative D call: TRBD2 (6 bases). Trimming left V 0 bases short and J 3 bases short, with 12 bases between. Germline assignment: CDR1 DFQATT and CDR2 SNEGSKA (reference sequence). The CDR3 extends over 14 amino acids. CDR3 amino acids: CSARDIRGFYEQYF. DNA of the CDR3: TGCAGTGCTAGAGATATTCGGGGGTTCTACGAGCAGTACTTC.

This clonotype appeared a few times. CDR3 DNA: TGCGCCAGCAGCCCTGGAGGTGGGGCCGCGGGAGTCGATGAGCAGTTCTTC. This gives the protein CASSPGGGAAGVDEQFF. The genes are TRBV5-1 and TRBJ2-1; 7 nucleotides line up with TRBD2. CDR3 length: 17 residues. The germline gives CDR1 SGHRS, CDR2 YFSETQ. V lost 4 bases to trimming and J lost 8 bases; unmatched junction nucleotides: 18.

This clonotype was recorded a few times. V usage is TRBV5-1 and J usage is TRBJ1-5; the D is unclear. This CDR3 spans 13 amino acids. Germline CDR1 is SGHRS and CDR2 is YFSETQ. Trimming took 2 bases from V and 5 from J, leaving 8 bases between them. The CDR3 loop reads CASSFDGDQPQHF. As DNA, the CDR3 is TGCGCCAGCAGCTTCGACGGTGATCAGCCCCAGCATTTT.

V is TRBV3-1 and J is TRBJ1-2, with TRBD1 as a possible D gene (6 bases). CDR3 length equals 17 residues. The V end was cut by 0 bases, the J end by 0 bases, with 14 bases between. The V gene's germline CDR1 is LGHDT and CDR2 YNNKEL (reference sequence). The CDR3 DNA reads as TGTGCCAGCAGCCAAGAATCGTGGACAGATTCTAACTATGGCTACACCTTC. Translated: CASSQESWTDSNYGYTF.

This clonotype was observed many times. The chain has TRBV25-1 and TRBJ2-5; a weak D match, TRBD2 (5 bases). This CDR3 is built from 14 residues. Trimming stripped 4 bases from V and 4 bases from J, with 13 bases between. Germline V CDR1 and CDR2: MGHDK, SYGVNS. The CDR3 sequence: CASSAPEGRETQYF. The DNA for the CDR3 is TGTGCCAGCAGTGCCCCCGAGGGTCGAGAGACCCAGTACTTC.

This clonotype was seen a single time. The genes are TRBV11-2 and TRBJ2-5, with 8 bases matching TRBD1. CDR1 and CDR2 from the germline V gene are SGHAT and FQNNGV. The CDR3 sequence is 14 residues long. Trimming took 5 bases from V and 5 from J; bases not matched to a gene: 7. The CDR3 here is CASSPPDREETQYF. CDR3 nucleotides: TGTGCCAGCAGCCCGCCGGACAGGGAGGAGACCCAGTACTTC.

This clonotype was counted ten times or more. CDR3 residues: CASSFGTYTDTQYF. CDR3 bases: TGTGCCAGCAGCTTCGGGACATACACAGATACGCAGTATTTT. This chain joins TRBV7-6 and TRBJ2-3; D possibly corresponds to TRBD1 (6 bases). CDR3 length equals 14 residues. Germline loops: CDR1 SGHVS, CDR2 FNYEAQ. Trimming removed 3 bases from V and 2 bases from J, with 9 bases in between.

This clonotype was picked up many times. For the CDR3, the DNA is TGCGCCAGCAGCACGACGGGGGGAGGATACAATGAGCAGTTCTTC. Its translation: CASSTTGGGYNEQFF. This chain uses TRBV5-1 with TRBJ2-1, with 7 positions matching TRBD2. Germline V CDR1 and CDR2: SGHRS, YFSETQ. The CDR3 is made up of 15 amino acids. J lost 4 bases, V lost 4 bases, and 8 bases had no gene match.